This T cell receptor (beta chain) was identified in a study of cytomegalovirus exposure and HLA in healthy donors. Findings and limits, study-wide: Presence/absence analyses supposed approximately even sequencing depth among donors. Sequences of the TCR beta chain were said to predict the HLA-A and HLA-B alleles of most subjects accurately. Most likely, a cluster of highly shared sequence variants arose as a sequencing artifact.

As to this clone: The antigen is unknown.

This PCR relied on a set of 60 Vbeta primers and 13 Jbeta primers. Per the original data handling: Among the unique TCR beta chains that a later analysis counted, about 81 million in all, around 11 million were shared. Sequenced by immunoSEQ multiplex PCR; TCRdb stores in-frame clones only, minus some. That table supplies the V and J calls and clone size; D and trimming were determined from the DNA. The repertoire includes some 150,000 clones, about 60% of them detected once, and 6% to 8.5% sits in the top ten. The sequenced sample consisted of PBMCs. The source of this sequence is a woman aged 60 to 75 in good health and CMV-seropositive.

The CDR3 region has the DNA TGTGCCAGCAGTTTTAGCCCGCGGGGGGCCCCTGAAGCTTTCTTT. Its translation is CASSFSPRGAPEAFF. This sequence joins TRBV28 and TRBJ1-1, with a possible D match to TRBD1 (6 bases). Germline V gene lookup returns CDR1 MDHEN and CDR2 SYDVKM. The CDR3 has 15 residues. Trimming stripped 3 bases from V and 6 bases from J, with 17 bases between.